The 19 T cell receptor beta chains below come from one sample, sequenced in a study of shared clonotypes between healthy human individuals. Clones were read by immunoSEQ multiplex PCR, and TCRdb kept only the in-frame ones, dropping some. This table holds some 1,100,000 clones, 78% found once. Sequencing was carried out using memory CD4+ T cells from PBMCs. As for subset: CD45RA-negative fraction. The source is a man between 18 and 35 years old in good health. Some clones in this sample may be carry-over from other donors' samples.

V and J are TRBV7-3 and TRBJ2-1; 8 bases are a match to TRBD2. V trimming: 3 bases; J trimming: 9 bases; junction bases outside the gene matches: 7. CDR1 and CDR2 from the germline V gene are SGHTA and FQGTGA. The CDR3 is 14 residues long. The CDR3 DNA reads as TGTGCCAGCAGCTTTTCCGGGAGGGTCGGTGAGCAGTTCTTC. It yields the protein CASSFSGRVGEQFF. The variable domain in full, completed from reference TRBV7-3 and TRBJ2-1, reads GAGVSQTPSNKVTEKGKYVELRCDPISGHTALYWYRQSLGQGPEFLIYFQGTGAADDSGLPNDRFFAVRPEGSVSTLKIQRTERGDSAVYLCASSFSGRVGEQFFGPGTRLTVL.

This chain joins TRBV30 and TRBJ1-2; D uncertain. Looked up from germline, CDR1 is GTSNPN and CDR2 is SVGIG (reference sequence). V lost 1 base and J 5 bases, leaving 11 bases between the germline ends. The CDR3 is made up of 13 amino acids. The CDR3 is CAWSATWGYGYTF. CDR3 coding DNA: TGTGCCTGGAGTGCCACGTGGGGTTATGGCTACACCTTC.

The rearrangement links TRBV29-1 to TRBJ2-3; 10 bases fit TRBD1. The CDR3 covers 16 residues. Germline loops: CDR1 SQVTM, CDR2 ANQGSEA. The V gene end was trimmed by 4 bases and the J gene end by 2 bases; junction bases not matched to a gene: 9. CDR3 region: CSVGNWDRGDTDTQYF. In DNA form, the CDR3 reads TGCAGCGTTGGGAATTGGGACAGGGGAGACACAGATACGCAGTATTTT.

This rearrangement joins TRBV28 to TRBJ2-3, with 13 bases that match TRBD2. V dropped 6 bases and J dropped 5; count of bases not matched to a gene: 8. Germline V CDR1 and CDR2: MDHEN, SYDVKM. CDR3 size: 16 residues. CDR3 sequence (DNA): TGTGCCAGCAGCTACGGACTAGCGGGAGAAGGAGATACGCAGTATTTT. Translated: CASSYGLAGEGDTQYF.

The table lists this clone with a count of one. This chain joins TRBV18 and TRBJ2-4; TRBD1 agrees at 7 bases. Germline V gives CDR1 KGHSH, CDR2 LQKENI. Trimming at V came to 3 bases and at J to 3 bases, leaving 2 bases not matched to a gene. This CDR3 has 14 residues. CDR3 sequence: CASSPRDSKNIQYF. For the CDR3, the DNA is TGTGCCAGCTCACCTCGGGACAGCAAAAACATTCAGTACTTC. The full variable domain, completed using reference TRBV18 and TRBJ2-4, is NAGVMQNPRHLVRRRGQEARLRCSPMKGHSHVYWYRQLPEEGLKFMVYLQKENIIDESGMPKERFSAEFPKEGPSILRIQQVVRGDSAAYFCASSPRDSKNIQYFGAGTRLSVL.

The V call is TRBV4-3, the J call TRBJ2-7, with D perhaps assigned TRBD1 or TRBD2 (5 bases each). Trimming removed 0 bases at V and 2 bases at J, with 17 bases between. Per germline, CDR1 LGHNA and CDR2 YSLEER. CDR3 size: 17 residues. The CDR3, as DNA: TGCGCCAGCAGCCAAGAACTAGGGGCAATGGAGGCCTACGAGCAGTACTTC. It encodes CASSQELGAMEAYEQYF.

The CDR3 DNA sequence: TGTGCCAGCAGCTTCGGGACTGGCCCCTACGAGCAGTACTTC. Its translation is CASSFGTGPYEQYF. This chain uses TRBV5-4 with TRBJ2-7; tentative D call: TRBD2 (6 bases). V shed 2 bases and J shed 2 bases, with 11 bases lying between them. Germline V gene sequence: CDR1 SGHNT, CDR2 YYREEE (reference sequence). The CDR3 length is 14 residues.

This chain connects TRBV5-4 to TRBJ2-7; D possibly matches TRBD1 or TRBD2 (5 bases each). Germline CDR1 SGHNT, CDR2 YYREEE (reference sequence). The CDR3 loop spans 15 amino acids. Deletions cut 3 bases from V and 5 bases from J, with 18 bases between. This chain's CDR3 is CASSSSNTRGDEQYF. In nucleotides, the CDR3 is TGTGCCAGCAGCTCCAGTAATACTAGAGGGGACGAGCAGTACTTC.

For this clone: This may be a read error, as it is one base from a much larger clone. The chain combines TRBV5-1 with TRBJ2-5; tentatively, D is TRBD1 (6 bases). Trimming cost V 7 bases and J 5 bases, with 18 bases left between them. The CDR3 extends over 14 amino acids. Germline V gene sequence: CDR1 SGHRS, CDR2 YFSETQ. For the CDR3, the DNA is TGCGCCAGCGCCTACCGGGACACCCATGAGACCCAGTACTTC. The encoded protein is CASAYRDTHETQYF.

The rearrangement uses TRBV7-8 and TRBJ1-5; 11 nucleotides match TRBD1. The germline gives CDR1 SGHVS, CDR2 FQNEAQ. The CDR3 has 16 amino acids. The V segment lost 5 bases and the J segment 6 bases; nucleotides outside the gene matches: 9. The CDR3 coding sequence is TGTGCCAGCAGCCTCCAAGGACAGGGGGCTTCTCAGCCCCAGCATTTT. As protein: CASSLQGQGASQPQHF.

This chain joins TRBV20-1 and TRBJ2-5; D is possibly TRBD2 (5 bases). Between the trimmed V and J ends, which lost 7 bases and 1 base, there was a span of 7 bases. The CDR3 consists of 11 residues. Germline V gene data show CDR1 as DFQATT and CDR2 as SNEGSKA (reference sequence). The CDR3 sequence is CSGGRQETQYF. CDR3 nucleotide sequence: TGCAGTGGAGGGCGCCAAGAGACCCAGTACTTC.

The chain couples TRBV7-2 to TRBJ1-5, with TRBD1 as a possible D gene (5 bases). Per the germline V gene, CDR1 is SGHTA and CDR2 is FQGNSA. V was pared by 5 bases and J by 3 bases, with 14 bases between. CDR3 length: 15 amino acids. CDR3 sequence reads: CASSLHSGNNQPQHF. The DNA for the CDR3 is TGTGCCAGCAGCCTACATTCAGGGAACAATCAGCCCCAGCATTTT. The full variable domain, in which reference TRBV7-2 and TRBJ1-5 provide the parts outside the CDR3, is GAGVSQSPSNKVTEKGKDVELRCDPISGHTALYWYRQSLGQGLEFLIYFQGNSAPDKSGLPSDRFSAERTGGSVSTLTIQRTQQEDSAVYLCASSLHSGNNQPQHFGDGTRLSIL.

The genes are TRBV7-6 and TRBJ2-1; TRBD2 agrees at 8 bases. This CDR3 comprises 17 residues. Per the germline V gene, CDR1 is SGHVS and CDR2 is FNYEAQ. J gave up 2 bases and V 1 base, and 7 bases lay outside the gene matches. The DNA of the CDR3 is TGTGCCAGCAGCTTAGAACCTCCGGGACTAGCCTACAATGAGCAGTTCTTC. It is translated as CASSLEPPGLAYNEQFF.

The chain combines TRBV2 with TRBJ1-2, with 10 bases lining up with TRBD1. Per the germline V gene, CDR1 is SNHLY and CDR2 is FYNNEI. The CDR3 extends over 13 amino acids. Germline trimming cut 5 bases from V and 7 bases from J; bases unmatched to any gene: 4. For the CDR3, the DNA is TGTGCCAGCAGTATCGGGACAGGGGTTGGCTACACCTTC. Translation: CASSIGTGVGYTF. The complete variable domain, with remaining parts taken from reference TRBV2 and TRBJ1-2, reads EPEVTQTPSHQVTQMGQEVILRCVPISNHLYFYWYRQILGQKVEFLVSFYNNEISEKSEIFDDQFSVERPDGSNFTLKIRSTKLEDSAMYFCASSIGTGVGYTFGSGTRLTVV.

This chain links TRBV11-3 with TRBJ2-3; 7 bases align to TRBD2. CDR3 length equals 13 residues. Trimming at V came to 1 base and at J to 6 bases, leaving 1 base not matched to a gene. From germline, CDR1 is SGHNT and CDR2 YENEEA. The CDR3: CASSLGEGDTQYF. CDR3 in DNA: TGTGCCAGCAGCTTAGGGGAGGGGGATACGCAGTATTTT.

The chain's CDR3 is CASSLGPLTQETQYF. In nucleotides, the CDR3 is TGTGCCAGCAGCTTAGGACCCCTGACCCAAGAGACCCAGTACTTC. The chain is built from TRBV7-2 and TRBJ2-5; D gene uncertain. The CDR3 covers 15 residues. Germline V lookup: CDR1 SGHTA, CDR2 FQGNSA. Trimming removed 1 base at V and 1 base at J, with 10 bases between.

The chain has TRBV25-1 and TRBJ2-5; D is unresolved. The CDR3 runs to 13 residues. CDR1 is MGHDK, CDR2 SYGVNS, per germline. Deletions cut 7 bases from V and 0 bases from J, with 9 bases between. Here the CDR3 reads CASNPDYQETQYF. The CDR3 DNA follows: TGTGCCAGCAATCCTGACTACCAAGAGACCCAGTACTTC.

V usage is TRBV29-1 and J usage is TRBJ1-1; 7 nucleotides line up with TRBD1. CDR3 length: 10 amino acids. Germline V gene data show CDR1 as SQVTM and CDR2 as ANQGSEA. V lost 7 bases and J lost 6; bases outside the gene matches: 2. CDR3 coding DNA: TGCAGCGGGGGACAGCCTGAAGCTTTCTTT. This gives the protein CSGGQPEAFF.

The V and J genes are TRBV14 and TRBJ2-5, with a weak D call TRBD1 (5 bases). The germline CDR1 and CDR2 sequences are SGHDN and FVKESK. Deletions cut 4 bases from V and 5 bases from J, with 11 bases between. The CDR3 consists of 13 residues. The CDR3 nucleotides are TGTGCCAGCAGCCGAACAGGCGTGGAGACCCAGTACTTC. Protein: CASSRTGVETQYF.